Detailed here is one TCR beta chain. Its antigen is not known. PCR primers comprised 60 Vbeta and 13 Jbeta primers. Assay used: immunoSEQ multiplex PCR; TCRdb lists only in-frame clones, some missing. This sample has 90,000 or so clones, with approximately 80% found just once. CDR3 length equals 14 residues. Germline V gene sequence: CDR1 SGHAT, CDR2 FQNNGV. V was shortened by 3 bases and J by 4 bases, with 10 bases between the two germline ends. The source of the sample is a study of cytomegalovirus exposure and HLA in healthy donors. Study results and limitations: In a later analysis, compared with equally common non-associated chains, HLA-associated beta chains were more expanded.

The sample was PBMCs. The receptor comes from a man aged 25 to 40 in good health and CMV-seropositive. The chain joins TRBV11-2 to TRBJ1-3; D call uncertain. The CDR3 protein is CASSLGSSGNTIYF. The CDR3 DNA reads as TGTGCCAGCAGCTTGGGCAGCTCCGGAAACACCATATATTTT.